These T cell receptor beta chains were read from a single sample in a study of tumor and adjacent non-tumor tissue in lung cancer. TCRdb independently ran MiXCR on the multiplex PCR reads; one entry per CDR3 protein. The data show tens of thousands of distinct CDR3 sequences, approximately 82% seen once. The source material was distant non-tumor lung tissue. The source is a man between 65 and 85 years old with non-small cell lung cancer. Both conserved end residues are part of each CDR3. A D gene is named only where the DNA matches it firmly. The size field is filled for only some rows; it gives once, few, many or a size class.

size,D,J,V,CDR3,DNA
NA,NA,TRBJ2-3,TRBV5-5,CASRSTGTYVTDMQYF,TGTGCCAGCAGATCTACAGGGACCTATGTCACAGATATGCAATATTTT
NA,NA,TRBJ2-1,TRBV10-2,CTSRSPGLPSHEQFF,TGCACCAGCAGGTCCCCGGGACTCCCTTCTCATGAGCAGTTCTTC
NA,TRBD1,TRBJ2-6,TRBV6-1,CANSTGAGANVLIF,TGTGCCAACAGTACAGGGGCTGGGGCAAACGTACTGATTTTC
NA,TRBD1,TRBJ2-1,TRBV11-2,CVSSLQGVNNEKFF,TGTGTCAGCAGCTTACAGGGGGTCAATAATGAGAAGTTCTTC
NA,TRBD2,TRBJ2-7,TRBV4-1,CVSSRTLAGEWDQQYF,TGTGTCAGCAGCCGGACACTAGCGGGAGAGTGGGACCAACAGTACTTC
NA,TRBD1,TRBJ2-1,TRBV6-1,CTNSGTGELDEQFF,TGTACCAACAGTGGGACAGGGGAACTGGATGAGCAGTTCTTC
NA,TRBD2,TRBJ2-2,TRBV29-1,CSVGLAGWYSGELFF,TGCAGCGTGGGACTAGCGGGATGGTATTCCGGGGAGCTGTTTTTT
once,NA,TRBJ1-1,TRBV29-1,CSVERVSNTEAFF,TGCAGTGTTGAGAGGGTTTCGAACACTGAAGCTTTCTTT
NA,NA,TRBJ2-5,TRBV29-1,CSLADKFQETHYF,TGCAGTCTGGCCGACAAGTTCCAAGAGACCCATTACTTC
once,TRBD2,TRBJ2-1,TRBV5-1,CGSSGGQGLNEEFF,TGCGGCAGCAGCGGGGGTCAGGGTTTGAATGAGGAGTTCTTC
once,NA,TRBJ2-7,TRBV11-2,CASSLDQGAPYYQYF,TGTGCCAGCAGCTTAGATCAAGGGGCTCCCTACTATCAGTACTTC
few,TRBD1,TRBJ1-2,TRBV20-1,CSAREGTGYGYTF,TGCAGTGCTAGAGAGGGGACAGGGTACGGCTACACCTTC
NA,TRBD2,TRBJ2-7,TRBV20-1,CSARVPAGVHEQYF,TGCAGTGCTAGAGTCCCAGCGGGAGTGCACGAGCAGTACTTC
NA,NA,TRBJ1-2,TRBV28,CTSSSTNLLGRDGYTF,TGTACCAGCAGTTCCACCAATCTTCTCGGTCGGGATGGCTACACCTTC
few,NA,TRBJ1-5,TRBV20-1,CSARIPGENQPQHF,TGCAGTGCTCGAATACCCGGGGAAAATCAGCCCCAGCATTTT
NA,TRBD1,TRBJ2-7,TRBV5-5,CASSTDRDTVPGLYF,TGTGCCAGCAGCACGGACAGGGACACCGTCCCCGGACTGTACTTC
NA,NA,TRBJ2-1,TRBV11-2,CASIPCNEQSF,TGTGCCAGCATCCCGTGCAATGAGCAGTCCTTC
NA,NA,TRBJ1-2,TRBV9,CASSVDCGNYGYTF,TGTGCCAGTAGCGTAGATTGTGGTAACTATGGCTACACCTTC
NA,NA,TRBJ2-6,TRBV6-1,CVGSEGAGANVLTF,TGTGTCGGCAGTGAGGGGGCTGGGGCCAACGTCCTGACTTTC
NA,NA,TRBJ2-5,TRBV12-3/TRBV12-4,CASGWEGDTQYF,TGTGCCAGCGGGTGGGAAGGAGACACCCAGTACTTC
NA,NA,TRBJ2-3,TRBV20-1,CSAIAGNQPQYF,TGCAGTGCTATTGCGGGGAATCAGCCCCAGTATTTT
NA,NA,TRBJ2-3,TRBV5-6,CASSIEDTQYF,TGTGCCAGCAGCATTGAAGATACTCAGTATTTT
NA,NA,TRBJ1-2,TRBV11-1,CVSSLHRYGYTF,TGTGTCAGTAGCTTACACAGATATGGCTACACCTTC
NA,NA,TRBJ1-1,TRBV11-2,CASSVAEMGMNTEVFF,TGTGCCAGCAGCGTTGCGGAGATGGGGATGAACACTGAAGTTTTCTTT
many,TRBD1,TRBJ2-1,TRBV6-4,CASSPIRDRRQKRYNEQFF,TGTGCCAGCAGTCCGATCCGGGACAGAAGACAGAAAAGGTACAATGAGCAGTTCTTC
few,NA,TRBJ2-5,TRBV28,CASSLSLQFRARETQYF,TGTGCCAGCAGTTTATCTCTACAGTTTAGGGCCCGGGAGACCCAGTACTTC
NA,NA,TRBJ2-5,TRBV28,CASSFNVYNAAETQYF,TGTGCCAGCAGTTTTAATGTCTACAATGCCGCAGAGACCCAATACTTC
NA,TRBD1,TRBJ1-6,TRBV6-2/TRBV6-3,CTSSPGTENSPLHF,TGTACTAGCAGTCCCGGGACAGAAAATTCACCCCTCCACTTT
NA,TRBD1,TRBJ1-2,TRBV5-1,CANSSRGQGPHYGNTF,TGCGCCAACAGCTCACGAGGACAGGGCCCGCACTATGGCAACACCTTC
NA,NA,TRBJ1-2,TRBV6-5,CATSYSGQLGYTF,TGTGCCACCAGTTATTCGGGGCAATTGGGTTACACCTTC
NA,NA,TRBJ1-3,TRBV4-1,CASSQDLDFWDTIYF,TGCGCCAGCAGCCAAGATCTGGACTTTTGGGACACCATATATTTT
NA,NA,TRBJ2-1,TRBV5-6,CASSLDTSRATGGNNPYNEQFF,TGTGCCAGCAGCTTGGACACTAGCCGGGCTACTGGGGGTAATAATCCCTACAATGAGCAGTTCTTC
NA,TRBD1,TRBJ2-1,TRBV18,CASSLTGTVSNNDQFF,TGTGCCAGCTCACTTACCGGGACAGTCTCCAACAATGATCAGTTCTTC
NA,NA,TRBJ1-1,TRBV11-3,CAKSLQGGSEAFF,TGTGCCAAAAGCTTACAGGGTGGGAGTGAAGCTTTCTTT
NA,TRBD1,TRBJ2-3,TRBV5-5,CADSLGGQGPTDTQYF,TGTGCCGACAGCTTGGGGGGACAGGGGCCGACAGATACGCAGTATTTT
many,NA,TRBJ2-2,TRBV7-8,CASSLSTVNTGELFF,TGTGCCAGCAGCTTATCAACAGTGAACACCGGGGAGCTGTTTTTT
NA,NA,TRBJ2-3,TRBV28,CASSLPPADMQYF,TGTGCCAGCAGTCTACCTCCCGCAGATATGCAGTATTTT
NA,TRBD2,TRBJ2-1,TRBV12-3/TRBV12-4,CASSVSGLAEEQFF,TGTGCCAGCAGTGTATCGGGACTAGCTGAGGAGCAGTTCTTC
many,TRBD2,TRBJ2-7,TRBV14,CASSHLGTSGSYEQYF,TGTGCCAGCAGCCATTTAGGGACTAGCGGGAGCTACGAGCAGTACTTC
NA,NA,TRBJ1-1,TRBV11-3,CVSSLQGGSEAYF,TGTGTCAGCAGCTTACAGGGTGGGAGTGAAGCTTACTTT
NA,NA,TRBJ2-7,TRBV28,CASSPSTGAYEQYF,TGTGCCAGCAGTCCAAGCACGGGGGCCTACGAGCAGTACTTC
NA,NA,TRBJ1-5,TRBV12-5,CVSGLTGCSQPQHF,TGTGTTAGTGGCCTTACCGGTTGCAGTCAGCCCCAGCATTTT
NA,NA,TRBJ2-3,TRBV12-3/TRBV12-4,CASSLSGGLDRQYF,TGTGCCAGCAGTCTTTCCGGGGGGCTGGATAGGCAGTATTTT
NA,NA,TRBJ2-5,TRBV12-3/TRBV12-4,CASDRVDTQYF,TGTGCCAGCGACCGTGTAGACACCCAGTACTTC
NA,NA,TRBJ2-1,TRBV10-1,CARGRGGPYNEQFF,TGCGCCAGGGGTCGTGGGGGACCCTACAATGAGCAGTTCTTC
once,NA,TRBJ1-6,TRBV11-2,CASSLFRDGNSSLHF,TGTGCCAGCAGCTTATTTAGAGACGGGAATTCATCCCTCCACTTT
NA,NA,TRBJ2-1,TRBV29-1,CNVEVWDTAYNEQFF,TGCAACGTTGAAGTGTGGGACACCGCCTACAATGAGCAGTTCTTT
NA,NA,TRBJ1-2,TRBV29-1,CSVEDNDPDSPYGYTF,TGCAGCGTTGAAGACAACGATCCTGACAGTCCTTATGGCTACACCTTC
once,NA,TRBJ2-3,TRBV4-1,CANSQESSADTQYF,TGCGCCAACAGCCAAGAATCAAGCGCAGATACGCAGTATTTT
NA,NA,TRBJ1-2,TRBV5-6,CAGSFGTSVHYVYTF,TGTGCCGGCAGCTTCGGGACTTCAGTTCACTATGTCTACACCTTC
NA,NA,TRBJ2-1,TRBV11-2,CASRESLGGNELFF,TGTGCCAGCAGAGAGTCGTTAGGGGGAAATGAGCTGTTCTTC
NA,NA,TRBJ2-3,TRBV11-2,CASSLGWLALTDTQYF,TGTGCCAGCAGCCTCGGGTGGCTAGCACTAACAGATACGCAGTATTTT
NA,NA,TRBJ2-7,TRBV4-3,CASSHSTKGFHEQYF,TGCGCCAGCAGCCACTCCACCAAGGGCTTCCACGAGCAATACTTC
NA,NA,TRBJ2-5,TRBV4-1,CANSQVLVGEEETQYF,TGCGCCAACAGCCAAGTCCTAGTGGGTGAGGAAGAGACCCAGTACTTC